These 5 T cell receptor beta chains originate from one sample sequenced in a study of T cells in Graves' hyperthyroidism and ophthalmopathy. RNA transcripts gave rise to amplified TCR beta CDR3 regions. The primer set for the first-round RT-PCR of the TCR CDR3 was HTBI. TCRdb re-analysed the multiplex PCR reads in MiXCR, keeping a single row per CDR3 protein. The sample lists approximately 370,000 distinct CDR3 sequences, under 15% occurring once. The sequencing input was blood. Receptors originate from a woman aged 25 to 39 with Graves' hyperthyroidism.

In this sample, this clonotype turned up a few times. The chain links TRBV15 to TRBJ1-5, with no clear D. Per germline, CDR1 LNHNV and CDR2 YYDKDF (reference sequence). The CDR3 consists of 14 residues. Trimming removed 0 bases at V and 8 bases at J, with 11 bases between. CDR3 amino acids: CATSREGIQEPQHF. For the CDR3, the DNA is TGTGCCACCAGCAGAGAGGGGATCCAGGAGCCCCAGCATTTT. The whole variable domain, remainder taken from reference TRBV15 and TRBJ1-5, is DAMVIQNPRYQVTQFGKPVTLSCSQTLNHNVMYWYQQKSSQAPKLLFHYYDKDFNNEADTPDNFQSRRPNTSFCFLDIRSPGLGDTAMYLCATSREGIQEPQHFGDGTRLSIL.

The chain links TRBV20-1 to TRBJ2-5, with TRBD1 matching 11 bases. Trimming cost V 2 bases and J 7 bases; bases outside gene matches: 6. The CDR3 loop spans 14 amino acids. Per germline, CDR1 DFQATT and CDR2 SNEGSKA (reference sequence). The CDR3 reads CSARRGQGGVTQYF. As DNA, the CDR3 is TGCAGTGCTAGAAGGGGACAGGGGGGGGTGACCCAGTACTTC.

At least ten counts were recorded for this clonotype. For the CDR3, the DNA is TGTGCCAGCAGCTTAGCGACAGTCTACGAGCAGTACTTC. Its translation is CASSLATVYEQYF. J is TRBJ2-7 and V is TRBV5-6, with D perhaps matching TRBD1 (5 bases). With 2 bases removed from V and 3 bases from J, the gap between germline ends came to 9 bases. The CDR3 runs 13 residues. Germline lookup yields CDR1 SGHDT and CDR2 YYEEEE.

This clonotype has at least ten counts. The chain employs TRBV12-3 or TRBV12-4 and TRBJ2-3; tentatively, D is TRBD1 or TRBD2 (6 bases each). The germline V and J ends were trimmed by 6 bases and 6 bases, with 28 bases remaining between them. The length of the CDR3 is 18 residues. In DNA, the CDR3 is TGTGCCAGCAGCCCAGGAGGGGGTCTGCGGGAAAAGGGGGATACGCAGTATTTT. Encoded protein: CASSPGGGLREKGDTQYF.

This sequence joins TRBV6-2 or TRBV6-3 and TRBJ1-1, with TRBD1 matching 12 bases. The CDR3 is 15 residues long. The germline gives CDR1 MNHEY, CDR2 SVGEGT. With V trimmed by 6 bases and J by 1 base, 3 bases remained unmatched. The CDR3 DNA sequence: TGTGCCAGCAGGGGACAGGGGGCTGGGAACACTGAAGCTTTCTTT. Amino acids: CASRGQGAGNTEAFF.